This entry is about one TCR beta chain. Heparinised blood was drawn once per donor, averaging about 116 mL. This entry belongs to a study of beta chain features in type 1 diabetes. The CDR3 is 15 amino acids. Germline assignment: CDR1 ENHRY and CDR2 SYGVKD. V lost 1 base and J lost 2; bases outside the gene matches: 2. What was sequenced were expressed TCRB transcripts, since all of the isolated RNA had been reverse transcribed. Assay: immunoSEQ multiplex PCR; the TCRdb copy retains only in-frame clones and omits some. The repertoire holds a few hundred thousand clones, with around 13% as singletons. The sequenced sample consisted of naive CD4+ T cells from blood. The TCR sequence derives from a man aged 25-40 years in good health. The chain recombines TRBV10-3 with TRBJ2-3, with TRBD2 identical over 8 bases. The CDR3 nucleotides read TGTGCCATCAGTGAGTTAGCGGGAACCACAGATACGCAGTATTTT. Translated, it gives CAISELAGTTDTQYF.